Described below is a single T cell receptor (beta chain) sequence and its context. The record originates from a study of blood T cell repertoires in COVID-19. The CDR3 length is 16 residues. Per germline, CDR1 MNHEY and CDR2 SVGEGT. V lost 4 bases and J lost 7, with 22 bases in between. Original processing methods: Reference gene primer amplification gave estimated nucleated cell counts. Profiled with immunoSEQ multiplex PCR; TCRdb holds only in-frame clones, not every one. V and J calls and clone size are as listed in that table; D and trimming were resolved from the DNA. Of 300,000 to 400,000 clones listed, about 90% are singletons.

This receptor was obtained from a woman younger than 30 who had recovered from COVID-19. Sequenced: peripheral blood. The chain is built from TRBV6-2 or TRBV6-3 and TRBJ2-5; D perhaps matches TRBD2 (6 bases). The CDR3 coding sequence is TGTGCCAGCAGTTTTATAGCGGAGGGCTCTGGCGGGACCCAGTACTTC. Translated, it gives CASSFIAEGSGGTQYF.